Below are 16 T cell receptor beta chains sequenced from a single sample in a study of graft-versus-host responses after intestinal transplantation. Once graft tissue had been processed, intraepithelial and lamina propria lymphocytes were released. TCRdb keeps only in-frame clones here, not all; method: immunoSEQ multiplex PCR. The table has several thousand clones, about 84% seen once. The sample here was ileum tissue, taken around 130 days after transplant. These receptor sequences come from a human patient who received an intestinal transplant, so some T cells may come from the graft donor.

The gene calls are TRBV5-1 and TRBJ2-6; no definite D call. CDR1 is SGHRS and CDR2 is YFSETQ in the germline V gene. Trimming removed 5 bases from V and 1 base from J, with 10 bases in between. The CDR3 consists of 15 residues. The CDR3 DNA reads TGCGCCAGCAGGTCAAGCTTATCTGGGGCCAACGTCCTGACTTTC. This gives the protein CASRSSLSGANVLTF. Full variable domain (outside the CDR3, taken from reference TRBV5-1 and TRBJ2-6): KAGVTQTPRYLIKTRGQQVTLSCSPISGHRSVSWYQQTPGQGLQFLFEYFSETQRNKGNFPGRFSGRQFSNSRSEMNVSTLELGDSALYLCASRSSLSGANVLTFGAGSRLTVL.

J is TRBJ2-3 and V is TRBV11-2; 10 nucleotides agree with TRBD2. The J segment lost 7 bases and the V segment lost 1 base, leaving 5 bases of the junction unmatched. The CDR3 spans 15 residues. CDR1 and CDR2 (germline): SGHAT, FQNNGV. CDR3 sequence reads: CASSLGTSGTYTQYF. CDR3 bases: TGTGCCAGCAGCTTAGGAACTAGCGGGACTTATACGCAGTATTTT.

For the CDR3, the DNA is TGCGCCAGCAGTTCTCTACAGGGCGGAGGACAAGAGACCCAGTACTTC. Translated, it gives CASSSLQGGGQETQYF. The chain employs TRBV10-2 and TRBJ2-5, with D maybe TRBD1 (6 bases). V shed 5 bases and J shed 2 bases, with 18 bases lying between them. Per germline, CDR1 WSHSY and CDR2 SAAADI. The length of the CDR3 is 16 residues.

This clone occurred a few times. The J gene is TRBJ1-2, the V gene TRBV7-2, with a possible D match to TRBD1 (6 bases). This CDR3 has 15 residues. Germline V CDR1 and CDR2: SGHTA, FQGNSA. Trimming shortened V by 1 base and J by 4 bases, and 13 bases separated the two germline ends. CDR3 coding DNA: TGTGCCAGCAGCTTAGGTGGGGGGCGCCTCTATGGCTACACCTTC. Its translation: CASSLGGGRLYGYTF.

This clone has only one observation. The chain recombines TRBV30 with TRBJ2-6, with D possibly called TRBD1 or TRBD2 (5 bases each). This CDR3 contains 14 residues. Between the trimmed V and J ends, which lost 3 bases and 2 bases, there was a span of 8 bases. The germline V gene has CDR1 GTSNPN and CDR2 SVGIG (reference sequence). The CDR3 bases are TGTGCCTGGAGGTTGGGGGCTGGGGCCAACGTCCTGACTTTC. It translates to CAWRLGAGANVLTF.

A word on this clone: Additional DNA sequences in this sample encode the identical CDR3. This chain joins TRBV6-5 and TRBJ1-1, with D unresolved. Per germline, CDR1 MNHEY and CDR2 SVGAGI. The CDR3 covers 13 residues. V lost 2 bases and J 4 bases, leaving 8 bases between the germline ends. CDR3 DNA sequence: TGTGCCAGCAGTTACGAGGGAGGCACTGAAGCTTTCTTT. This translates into CASSYEGGTEAFF.

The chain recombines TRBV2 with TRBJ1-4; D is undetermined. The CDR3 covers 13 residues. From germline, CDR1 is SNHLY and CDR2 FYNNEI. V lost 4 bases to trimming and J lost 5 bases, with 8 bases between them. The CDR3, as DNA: TGTGCCAGCAGTGTTGAGTTAAATGAAAAACTGTTTTTT. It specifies CASSVELNEKLFF.

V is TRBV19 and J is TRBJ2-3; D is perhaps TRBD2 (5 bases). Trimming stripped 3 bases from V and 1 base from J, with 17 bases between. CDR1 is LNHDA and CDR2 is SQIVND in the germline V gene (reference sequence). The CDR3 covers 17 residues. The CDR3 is CASSMGWWGSGTDTQYF. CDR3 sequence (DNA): TGTGCCAGTAGTATGGGCTGGTGGGGTAGCGGCACAGATACGCAGTATTTT.

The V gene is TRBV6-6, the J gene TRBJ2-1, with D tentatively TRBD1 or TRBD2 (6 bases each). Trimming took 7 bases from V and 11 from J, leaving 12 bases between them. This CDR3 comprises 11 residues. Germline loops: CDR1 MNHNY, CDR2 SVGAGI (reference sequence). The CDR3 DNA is TGTGCCAGCACCCTCGGGGGCAAGCAGTTCTTC. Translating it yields CASTLGGKQFF.

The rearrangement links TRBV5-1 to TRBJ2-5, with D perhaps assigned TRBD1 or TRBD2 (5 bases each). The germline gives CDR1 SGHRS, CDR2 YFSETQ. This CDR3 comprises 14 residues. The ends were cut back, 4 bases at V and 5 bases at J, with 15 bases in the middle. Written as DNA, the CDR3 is TGCGCCAGCAGCCCCGGGGCCCTAGGGGAGACCCAGTACTTC. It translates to CASSPGALGETQYF. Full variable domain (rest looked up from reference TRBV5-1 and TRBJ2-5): KAGVTQTPRYLIKTRGQQVTLSCSPISGHRSVSWYQQTPGQGLQFLFEYFSETQRNKGNFPGRFSGRQFSNSRSEMNVSTLELGDSALYLCASSPGALGETQYFGPGTRLLVL.

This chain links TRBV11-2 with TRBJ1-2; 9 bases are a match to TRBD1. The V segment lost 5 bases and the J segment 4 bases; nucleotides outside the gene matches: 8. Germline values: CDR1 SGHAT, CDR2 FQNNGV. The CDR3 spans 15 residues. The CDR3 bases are TGTGCCAGCAGCATCGGGACAGGGCGCCTCTATGGCTACACCTTC. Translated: CASSIGTGRLYGYTF. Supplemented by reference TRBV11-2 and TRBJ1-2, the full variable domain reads EAGVAQSPRYKIIEKRQSVAFWCNPISGHATLYWYQQILGQGPKLLIQFQNNGVVDDSQLPKDRFSAERLKGVDSTLKIQPAKLEDSAVYLCASSIGTGRLYGYTFGSGTRLTVV.

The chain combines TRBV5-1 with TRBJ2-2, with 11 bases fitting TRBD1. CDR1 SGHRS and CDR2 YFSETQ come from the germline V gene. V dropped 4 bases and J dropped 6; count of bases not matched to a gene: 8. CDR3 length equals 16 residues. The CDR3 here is CASSHRTGQGAGELFF. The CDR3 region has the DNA TGCGCCAGCAGCCACCGAACGGGACAGGGGGCCGGGGAGCTGTTTTTT. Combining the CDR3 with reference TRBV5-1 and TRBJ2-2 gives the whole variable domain KAGVTQTPRYLIKTRGQQVTLSCSPISGHRSVSWYQQTPGQGLQFLFEYFSETQRNKGNFPGRFSGRQFSNSRSEMNVSTLELGDSALYLCASSHRTGQGAGELFFGEGSRLTVL.

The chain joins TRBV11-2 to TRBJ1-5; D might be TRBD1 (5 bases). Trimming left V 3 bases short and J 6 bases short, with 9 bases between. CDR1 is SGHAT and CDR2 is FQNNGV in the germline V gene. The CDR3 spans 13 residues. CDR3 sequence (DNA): TGTGCCAGCAGCTTTGGGACCGCTCAGCCCCAGCATTTT. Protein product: CASSFGTAQPQHF.

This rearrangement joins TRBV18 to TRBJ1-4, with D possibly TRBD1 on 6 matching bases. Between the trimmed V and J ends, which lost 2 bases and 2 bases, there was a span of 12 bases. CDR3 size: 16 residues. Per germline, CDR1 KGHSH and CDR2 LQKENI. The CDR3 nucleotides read TGTGCCAGCTCACCAGGGCAGGGGTCGACTAATGAAAAACTGTTTTTT. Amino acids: CASSPGQGSTNEKLFF.

CDR3 region: CASSPSPHAQYF. Here the CDR3 DNA reads TGTGCCAGCAGTCCATCCCCCCATGCGCAGTATTTT. This chain uses TRBV28 with TRBJ2-3; D not resolved. The germline CDR1 and CDR2 sequences are MDHEN and SYDVKM. The length of the CDR3 is 12 residues. Trimming removed 5 bases at V and 10 bases at J, with 13 bases between.

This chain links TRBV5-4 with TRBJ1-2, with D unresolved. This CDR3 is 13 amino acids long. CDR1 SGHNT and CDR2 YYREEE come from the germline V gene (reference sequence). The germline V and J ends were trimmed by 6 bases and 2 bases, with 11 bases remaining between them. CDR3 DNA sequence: TGTGCCAGCACCCAGATGGGGAACTATGGCTACACCTTC. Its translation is CASTQMGNYGYTF.